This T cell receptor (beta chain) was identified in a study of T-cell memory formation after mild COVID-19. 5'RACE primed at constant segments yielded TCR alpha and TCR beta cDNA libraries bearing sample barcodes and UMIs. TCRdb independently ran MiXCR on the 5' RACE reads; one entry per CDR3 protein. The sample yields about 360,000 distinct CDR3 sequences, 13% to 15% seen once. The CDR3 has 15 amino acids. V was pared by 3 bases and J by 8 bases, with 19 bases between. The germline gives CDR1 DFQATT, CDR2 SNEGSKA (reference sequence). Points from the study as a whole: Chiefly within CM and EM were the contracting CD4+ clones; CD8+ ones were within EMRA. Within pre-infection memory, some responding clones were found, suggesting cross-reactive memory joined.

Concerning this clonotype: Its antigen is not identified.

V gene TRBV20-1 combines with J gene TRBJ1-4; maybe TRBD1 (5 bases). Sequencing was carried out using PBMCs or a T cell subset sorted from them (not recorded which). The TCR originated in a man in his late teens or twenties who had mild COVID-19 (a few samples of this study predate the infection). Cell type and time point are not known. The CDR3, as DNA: TGCAGTGCTAGCGACCCTGGGACCTTCAGCGAAAAACTGTTTTTT. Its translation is CSASDPGTFSEKLFF.